This T cell receptor beta chain derives from a study of follicular helper T cells after annual influenza vaccination. Survey level resolution was used for TCRB sequencing. The assay was immunoSEQ multiplex PCR, and TCRdb's table has in-frame clones only and misses some. This table holds about 10,000 clones, 70% to 90% found once. As for time point: 2015-2016 season, 7 days after influenza vaccination. V was cut by 2 bases and J by 4 bases, with 11 bases left in between. This CDR3 is built from 14 residues. The germline gives CDR1 SGDLS, CDR2 YYNGEE. V usage is TRBV9 and J usage is TRBJ2-3; no definite D call. The sequenced sample was CXCR5- memory CD4+ T cells sorted from blood, obtained 7 days after influenza vaccination. This clonotype was sampled from an adult who received the influenza vaccine. Here the CDR3 DNA reads TGTGCCAGCAGCGTCCAATCTAGGGCAGATACGCAGTATTTT. It codes for CASSVQSRADTQYF.